Listed below are T cell receptor beta chains from one sample, sequenced in a study of early T cells in non-severe SARS-CoV-2 infection. TCRdb independently ran MiXCR on the 5' RACE reads; one entry per CDR3 protein. The sample holds tens of thousands of distinct CDR3 sequences; roughly 6.1% are singletons and the top ten take 5.5% to 8%. The sample here was whole blood, taken at baseline. Source of these receptors: an adult who was a healthcare worker with PCR-confirmed SARS-CoV-2 infection or an uninfected control (not recorded which). The CDR3 runs from the conserved cysteine through the conserved F or W. A D gene is named only where the DNA matches it firmly. Expanded clones get a size class; other rows say once, few or many, or leave the size out.

NA	many	14	TRBV7-3	TRBJ2-1	CASSPTGAAGEQFF	TGTGCCAGCAGCCCTACCGGGGCCGCGGGTGAGCAGTTCTTC
NA	many	15	TRBV20-1	TRBJ1-5	CSARSTGHSNQPQHF	TGCAGTGCTAGAAGCACAGGTCATAGCAATCAGCCCCAGCATTTT
TRBD2	many	16	TRBV6-2/TRBV6-3	TRBJ2-1	CASSYLSAGGNNEQFF	TGTGCCAGCAGTTACCTCTCAGCGGGAGGAAACAATGAGCAGTTCTTC
NA	many	11	TRBV12-3/TRBV12-4	TRBJ2-3	CASQITDTQYF	TGTGCCAGCCAGATCACAGATACGCAGTATTTT
NA	NA	12	TRBV29-1	TRBJ2-7	CSVRGIFYEQYF	TGCAGCGTCCGCGGGATATTTTACGAGCAGTACTTC
TRBD2	NA	15	TRBV7-3	TRBJ2-1	CASSFSGSSYNEQFF	TGTGCCAGCAGCTTTAGCGGGAGCTCCTACAATGAGCAGTTCTTC
NA	many	14	TRBV7-2	TRBJ1-2	CASSFRDKVYGYTF	TGTGCCAGCAGCTTCCGGGACAAGGTCTATGGCTACACCTTC
TRBD2	many	15	TRBV20-1	TRBJ2-7	CSASHLAGRRREQYF	TGCAGTGCTAGCCACTTAGCGGGAAGGCGGCGCGAGCAGTACTTC
TRBD1	few	14	TRBV2	TRBJ1-2	CASSERQGGYGYTF	TGTGCCAGCAGTGAACGACAGGGAGGCTATGGCTACACCTTC
NA	many	12	TRBV28	TRBJ2-5	CASSPESYRTDF	TGTGCCAGCAGTCCCGAAAGTTACCGGACAGACTTC
NA	NA	14	TRBV5-4	TRBJ2-5	CASSTYRVLETQYF	TGTGCCAGCAGCACCTACAGGGTCCTAGAGACCCAGTACTTC
NA	few	19	TRBV6-2/TRBV6-3	TRBJ1-1	CASSYTRGTPSWGNTEAFF	TGTGCCAGCAGTTACACCCGCGGGACACCATCATGGGGGAACACTGAAGCTTTCTTT
NA	NA	13	TRBV9	TRBJ2-7	CASSNRGTYEQYF	TGTGCCAGCAGCAATAGGGGAACCTACGAGCAGTACTTC
NA	few	14	TRBV29-1	TRBJ1-5	CSASTPGRNQPQHF	TGCAGCGCCTCGACCCCGGGCCGCAATCAGCCCCAGCATTTT
NA	many	15	TRBV20-1	TRBJ2-7	CSARGPAGSGYEQYF	TGCAGTGCTAGGGGACCGGCGGGTAGTGGGTACGAGCAGTACTTC
TRBD1	many	17	TRBV20-1	TRBJ1-5	CSARDRRGTGYNQPQHF	TGCAGTGCTAGAGATCGTAGGGGGACAGGCTACAATCAGCCCCAGCATTTT
TRBD2	many	16	TRBV28	TRBJ2-7	CASSFTLAGLSYEQYF	TGTGCCAGCAGTTTCACTCTAGCGGGACTATCCTACGAGCAGTACTTC
NA	many	15	TRBV7-3	TRBJ2-1	CASSLIPGSYNEQFF	TGTGCCAGCAGCTTAATACCGGGATCGTACAATGAGCAGTTCTTC
NA	many	19	TRBV7-6	TRBJ2-1	CASSLGGGRAGAALNEQFF	TGTGCCAGCAGCCTAGGAGGGGGACGAGCTGGAGCAGCCTTAAATGAGCAGTTCTTC
NA	few	13	TRBV6-1	TRBJ1-1	CASSESWGTEAFF	TGTGCCAGCAGTGAGTCATGGGGGACTGAAGCTTTCTTT
TRBD1	many	15	TRBV11-1	TRBJ2-3	CASSLDRGHTDTQYF	TGTGCCAGCAGCTTGGACAGGGGGCACACAGATACGCAGTATTTT
TRBD1	many	14	TRBV6-1	TRBJ1-5	CASSEFKGAQPQHF	TGTGCCAGCAGTGAATTTAAGGGGGCCCAGCCCCAGCATTTT
NA	many	11	TRBV6-2/TRBV6-3	TRBJ2-7	CASRQTHEQYF	TGTGCCAGCAGACAAACCCACGAGCAGTACTTC
NA	many	12	TRBV14	TRBJ1-1	CASSQVPTEAFF	TGTGCCAGCAGCCAAGTCCCCACTGAAGCTTTCTTT
NA	few	14	TRBV19	TRBJ2-3	CASTGTARTDTQYF	TGTGCCAGTACCGGGACGGCCCGCACAGATACGCAGTATTTT
NA	NA	15	TRBV11-2	TRBJ1-2	CASSLITGLGYGYTF	TGTGCCAGCAGCTTAATCACAGGGCTTGGCTATGGCTACACCTTC
NA	many	14	TRBV6-6	TRBJ1-1	CASRIRGLSSEAFF	TGTGCCAGCAGGATAAGGGGCCTAAGCAGTGAAGCTTTCTTT
TRBD2	NA	14	TRBV7-8	TRBJ2-1	CASSFLAGVVEQFF	TGTGCCAGCAGCTTTTTAGCGGGAGTAGTTGAGCAGTTCTTC
NA	many	13	TRBV15	TRBJ2-1	CATSRWGSNEQFF	TGTGCCACCAGCAGATGGGGGAGCAATGAGCAGTTCTTC
NA	many	11	TRBV29-1	TRBJ2-3	CSVFRADTQYF	TGCAGCGTTTTCCGGGCAGATACGCAGTATTTT
TRBD2	NA	16	TRBV6-2/TRBV6-3	TRBJ2-1	CASSSGGSSWGNEQFF	TGTGCCAGCAGTTCGGGGGGGAGCTCTTGGGGCAATGAGCAGTTCTTC
TRBD1	many	14	TRBV19	TRBJ2-6	CASSTGAGANVLTF	TGTGCCAGTAGCACAGGGGCTGGGGCCAACGTCCTGACTTTC
NA	NA	13	TRBV27	TRBJ2-5	CASSLAYQETQYF	TGTGCCAGCAGTTTAGCGTACCAAGAGACCCAGTACTTC
TRBD2	many	15	TRBV7-7	TRBJ2-5	CASSRLAGGPKTQYF	TGTGCCAGCAGCCGACTAGCGGGAGGGCCGAAGACCCAGTACTTC
TRBD2	few	14	TRBV3-1	TRBJ2-7	CASSPLAGPYEQYF	TGTGCCAGCAGCCCCCTAGCGGGTCCCTACGAGCAGTACTTC
NA	many	16	TRBV10-3	TRBJ2-1	CAISAGDGYSYNEQFF	TGTGCCATCAGTGCCGGGGACGGATACTCCTACAATGAGCAGTTCTTC
TRBD1	few	15	TRBV6-5	TRBJ2-7	CASSYRDRGTYEQYF	TGTGCCAGCAGTTACCGGGACAGGGGGACCTACGAGCAGTACTTC
TRBD2	NA	12	TRBV29-1	TRBJ2-7	CSGLAGPYEQYF	TGCAGCGGACTAGCGGGCCCCTACGAGCAGTACTTC
NA	few	13	TRBV12-3/TRBV12-4	TRBJ2-5	CASSLYHQETQYF	TGTGCCAGCAGTTTGTACCACCAAGAGACCCAGTACTTC
NA	NA	13	TRBV6-5	TRBJ2-7	CASSYPDRYEQYF	TGTGCCAGCAGTTACCCCGACAGATACGAGCAGTACTTC